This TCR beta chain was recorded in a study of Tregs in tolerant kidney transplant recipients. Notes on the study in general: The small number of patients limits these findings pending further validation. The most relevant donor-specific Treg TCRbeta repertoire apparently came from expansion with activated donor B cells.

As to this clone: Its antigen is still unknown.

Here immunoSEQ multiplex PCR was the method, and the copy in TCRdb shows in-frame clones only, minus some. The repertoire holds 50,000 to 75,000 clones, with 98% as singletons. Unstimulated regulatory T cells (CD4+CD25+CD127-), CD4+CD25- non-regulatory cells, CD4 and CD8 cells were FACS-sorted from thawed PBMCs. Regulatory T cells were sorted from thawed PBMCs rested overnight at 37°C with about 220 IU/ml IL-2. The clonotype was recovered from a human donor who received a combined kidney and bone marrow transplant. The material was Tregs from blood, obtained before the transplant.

The CDR3 nucleotides read TGTGCCAGCAGCTTTCCCGGGGTTGGGAGGGAATCCTACAATGAGCAGTTCTTC. Its translation: CASSFPGVGRESYNEQFF. This rearrangement joins TRBV5-4 to TRBJ2-1; 7 bases align to TRBD2. CDR3 length equals 18 residues. Germline CDR1 SGHNT, CDR2 YYREEE (reference sequence). Losses at the gene ends were 2 bases for V and 1 base for J; bases not matched to a gene: 12.